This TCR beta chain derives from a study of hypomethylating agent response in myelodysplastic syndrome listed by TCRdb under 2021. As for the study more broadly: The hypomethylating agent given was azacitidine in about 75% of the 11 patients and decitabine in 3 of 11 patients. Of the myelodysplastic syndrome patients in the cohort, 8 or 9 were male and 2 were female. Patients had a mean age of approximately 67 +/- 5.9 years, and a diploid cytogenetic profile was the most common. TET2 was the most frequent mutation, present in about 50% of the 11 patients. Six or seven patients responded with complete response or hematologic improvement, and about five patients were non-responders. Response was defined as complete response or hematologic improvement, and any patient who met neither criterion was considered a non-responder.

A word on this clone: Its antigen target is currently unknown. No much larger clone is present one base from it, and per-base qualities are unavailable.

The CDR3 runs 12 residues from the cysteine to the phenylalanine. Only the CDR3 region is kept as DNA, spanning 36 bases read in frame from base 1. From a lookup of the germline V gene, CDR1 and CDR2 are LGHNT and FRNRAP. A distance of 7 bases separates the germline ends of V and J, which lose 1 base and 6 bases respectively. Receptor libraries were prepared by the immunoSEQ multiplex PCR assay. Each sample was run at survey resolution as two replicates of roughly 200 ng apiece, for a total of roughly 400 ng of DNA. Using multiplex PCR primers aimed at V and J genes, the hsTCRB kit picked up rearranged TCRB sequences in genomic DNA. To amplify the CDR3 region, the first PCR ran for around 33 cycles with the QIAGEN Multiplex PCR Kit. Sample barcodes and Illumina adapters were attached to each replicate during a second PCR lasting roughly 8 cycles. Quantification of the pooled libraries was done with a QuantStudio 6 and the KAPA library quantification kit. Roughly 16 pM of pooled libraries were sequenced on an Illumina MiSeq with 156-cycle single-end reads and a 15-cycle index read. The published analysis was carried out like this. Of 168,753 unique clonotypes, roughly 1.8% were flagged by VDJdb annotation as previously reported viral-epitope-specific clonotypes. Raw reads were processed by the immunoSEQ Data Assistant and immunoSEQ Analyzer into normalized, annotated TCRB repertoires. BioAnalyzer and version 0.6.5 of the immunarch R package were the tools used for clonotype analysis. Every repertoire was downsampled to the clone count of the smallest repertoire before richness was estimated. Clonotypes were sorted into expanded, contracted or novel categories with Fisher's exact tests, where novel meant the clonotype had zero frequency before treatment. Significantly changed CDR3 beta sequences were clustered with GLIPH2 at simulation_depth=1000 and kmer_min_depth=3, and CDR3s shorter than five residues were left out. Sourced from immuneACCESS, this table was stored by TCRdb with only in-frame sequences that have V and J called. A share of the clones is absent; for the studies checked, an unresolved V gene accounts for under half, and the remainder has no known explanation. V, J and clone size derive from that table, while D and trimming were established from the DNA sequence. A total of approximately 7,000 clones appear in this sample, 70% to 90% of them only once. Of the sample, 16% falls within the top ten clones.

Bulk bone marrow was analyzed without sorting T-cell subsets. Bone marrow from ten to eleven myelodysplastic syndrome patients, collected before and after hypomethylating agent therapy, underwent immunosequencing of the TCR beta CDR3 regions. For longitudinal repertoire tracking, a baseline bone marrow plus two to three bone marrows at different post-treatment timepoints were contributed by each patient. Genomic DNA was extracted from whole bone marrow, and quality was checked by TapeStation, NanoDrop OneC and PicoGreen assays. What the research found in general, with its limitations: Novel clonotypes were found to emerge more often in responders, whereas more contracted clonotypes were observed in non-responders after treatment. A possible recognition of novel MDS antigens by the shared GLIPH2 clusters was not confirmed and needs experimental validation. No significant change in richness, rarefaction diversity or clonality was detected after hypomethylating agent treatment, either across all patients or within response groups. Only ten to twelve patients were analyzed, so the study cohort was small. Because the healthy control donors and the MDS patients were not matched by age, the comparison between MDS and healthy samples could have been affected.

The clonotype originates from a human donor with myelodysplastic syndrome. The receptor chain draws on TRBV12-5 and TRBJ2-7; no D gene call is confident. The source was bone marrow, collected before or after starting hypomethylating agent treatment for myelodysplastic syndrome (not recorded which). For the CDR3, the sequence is CASGLAPFEQYF. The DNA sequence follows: TGTGCTAGTGGTTTGGCTCCCTTCGAGCAGTACTTC.